These 22 T cell receptor beta chains were sequenced from one sample in a study of identical twins. MiXCR was run by TCRdb on the 5' RACE reads, yielding one entry per CDR3 protein. The sample holds some 500,000 distinct CDR3 sequences; 14% are singletons and the top ten take about 0.52%. This sample was also put to use in a study of yellow fever vaccine responses in identical twins.

Material for sequencing was CD4+ T cells sorted from blood. Source of these receptors: a young woman in good health.

This clonotype was seen a handful of times. The chain couples TRBV6-2 or TRBV6-3 to TRBJ1-5; D is unclear. The germline V gene encodes CDR1 MNHEY and CDR2 SVGEGT. Trimming removed 2 bases from V and 1 base from J, with 6 bases in between. The CDR3 has 14 residues. The DNA of the CDR3 is TGTGCCAGCAGTTACACGGGCAGCAATCAGCCCCAGCATTTT. Protein product: CASSYTGSNQPQHF.

The rearrangement uses TRBV30 and TRBJ2-2; maybe TRBD1 (6 bases). From germline, CDR1 is GTSNPN and CDR2 SVGIG (reference sequence). V was pared by 5 bases and J by 0 bases, with 7 bases between. There are 13 residues in the CDR3. The CDR3 region is CAWGQTNTGELFF. The CDR3 region has the DNA TGTGCCTGGGGACAGACGAACACCGGGGAGCTGTTTTTT.

This clonotype was counted only a few times. The chain couples TRBV12-5 to TRBJ1-1; D is undetermined. CDR3 length: 13 residues. Germline CDR1 is LGHNT and CDR2 is FRNRAP. The V and J ends lost 3 bases and 6 bases respectively, with 11 bases between them. The CDR3 here is CASGFEGVAEAFF. The CDR3 nucleotides are TGTGCTAGTGGTTTCGAGGGCGTTGCTGAAGCTTTCTTT.

The J gene is TRBJ2-3, the V gene TRBV24-1, with D unclear. CDR1 KGHDR and CDR2 SFDVKD come from the germline V gene. The V gene lost 2 bases and the J gene lost 2 bases, with 4 bases spanning the gap. The CDR3 totals 13 residues. The CDR3 DNA reads TGTGCCACCAGTGATTCGAACACAGATACGCAGTATTTT. It encodes CATSDSNTDTQYF.

Notes on this clonotype: A single base separates this from a much larger clone, so it may be a read error. V gene TRBV6-2 or TRBV6-3 combines with J gene TRBJ1-5, with TRBD1 matching 9 bases. This CDR3 contains 15 residues. From germline, CDR1 is MNHEY and CDR2 SVGEGT. The CDR3, as DNA: TGTGCCAGCACCAGGACAGGGGCTAGCAAACAGCCCCAGCATTTT. It yields the protein CASTRTGASKQPQHF.

The chain employs TRBV2 and TRBJ2-5; D is uncertain. The CDR3 extends over 14 amino acids. V lost 2 bases to trimming and J lost 5 bases, with 12 bases between them. From germline, CDR1 is SNHLY and CDR2 FYNNEI. The CDR3 DNA reads TGTGCCAGCAGTGAACAGGTTGTGGGGGAGACCCAGTACTTC. Translated: CASSEQVVGETQYF.

This clonotype was seen more than once but under ten times. The chain employs TRBV5-1 and TRBJ2-2; TRBD1 is a possible D gene (5 bases). V gave up 2 bases and J gave up 3 bases, with 11 bases separating them. Germline loops: CDR1 SGHRS, CDR2 YFSETQ. CDR3 length: 15 residues. CDR3 region: CASSFRTGDTGELFF. The CDR3 DNA follows: TGCGCCAGCAGCTTTAGAACAGGTGACACCGGGGAGCTGTTTTTT.

V and J are TRBV5-1 and TRBJ2-7; 7 bases are a match to TRBD1. The germline CDR1 and CDR2 sequences are SGHRS and YFSETQ. This CDR3 region has 15 residues. The trim removed 3 bases at V and 5 bases at J, leaving 11 bases unmatched. The CDR3 region has the DNA TGCGCCAGCAGCTCTGAGGGACAGTCTTGGGACGAGCAGTACTTC. It yields the protein CASSSEGQSWDEQYF.

V is TRBV6-6 and J is TRBJ1-5; D perhaps matches TRBD1 (5 bases). The CDR3 sequence is 13 residues long. V lost 6 bases to trimming and J lost 8 bases, with 14 bases between them. In germline, CDR1 is MNHNY, CDR2 SVGAGI (reference sequence). DNA for the CDR3: TGTGCCAGCAGGACCAGGGATTTGGAGCCCCAGCATTTT. Its protein is CASRTRDLEPQHF.

This rearrangement joins TRBV30 to TRBJ2-2, with D hard to call. With 1 base removed from V and 0 bases from J, the gap between germline ends came to 0 bases. Looked up from germline, CDR1 is GTSNPN and CDR2 is SVGIG (reference sequence). CDR3 length: 12 amino acids. The chain's CDR3 is CAWSANTGELFF. As DNA, the CDR3 is TGTGCCTGGAGTGCGAACACCGGGGAGCTGTTTTTT.

CDR3 DNA sequence: TGCGCCAGCAGCTTAGACTATAGCATTGGGGCAGATACGCAGTATTTT. This codes for CASSLDYSIGADTQYF. V usage is TRBV5-1 and J usage is TRBJ2-3; perhaps TRBD2 as D (5 bases). The CDR3 totals 16 residues. Germline CDR1 SGHRS, CDR2 YFSETQ. The V end lost 2 bases, the J end lost 4 bases, and 17 bases lay between the germline ends.

This clonotype was seen repeatedly, ten times or more. This chain joins TRBV12-3 or TRBV12-4 and TRBJ2-5, with D possibly being TRBD1 or TRBD2 (6 bases each). This CDR3 is 13 amino acids long. Trimming shortened V by 10 bases and J by 2 bases, and 14 bases separated the two germline ends. This chain's CDR3 is CATGGQLQETQYF. DNA of the CDR3: TGTGCCACCGGGGGACAACTACAAGAGACCCAGTACTTC.

This sequence joins TRBV3-1 and TRBJ2-2; 12 positions match TRBD2. V dropped 5 bases and J dropped 5; count of bases not matched to a gene: 9. CDR3 size: 17 residues. Germline CDR1 and CDR2: LGHDT and YNNKEL (reference sequence). The CDR3 region is CASSLRLAGVGTGELFF. The CDR3 DNA is TGTGCCAGCAGCTTAAGACTAGCGGGAGTGGGGACCGGGGAGCTGTTTTTT.

This clonotype was counted ten times or more. The chain uses TRBV12-3 or TRBV12-4 and TRBJ1-3; no clear D gene. The V and J ends lost 3 bases and 1 base respectively, with 7 bases between them. This CDR3 has 14 residues. This CDR3 is CASSFKVSGNTIYF. In DNA, the CDR3 is TGTGCCAGCAGTTTTAAGGTTTCTGGAAACACCATATATTTT.

This clonotype showed up many times. The J gene is TRBJ2-1, the V gene TRBV7-2; TRBD2 aligns across 9 bases. The CDR3 is made up of 17 amino acids. Germline V gene data show CDR1 as SGHTA and CDR2 as FQGNSA. V lost 4 bases and J lost 7; bases outside the gene matches: 14. The DNA of the CDR3 is TGTGCCAGCAGCTCAAGTGATATAGCGGGAGCGAGTAATGAGCAGTTCTTC. Translation gives CASSSSDIAGASNEQFF.

This clonotype has just a few counts. The chain combines TRBV12-3 or TRBV12-4 with TRBJ1-1; a weak D match, TRBD1 (6 bases). The CDR3 consists of 14 residues. The V and J ends lost 2 bases and 0 bases respectively, with 7 bases between them. In nucleotides, the CDR3 is TGTGCCAGCAGTTTACGGGACATGAACACTGAAGCTTTCTTT. It is translated as CASSLRDMNTEAFF.

This clonotype appeared a few times. The chain has TRBV6-5 and TRBJ2-5; D is undetermined. In germline, CDR1 is MNHEY, CDR2 SVGAGI. Trimming removed 2 bases at V and 2 bases at J, with 6 bases between. The CDR3 has 13 amino acids. CDR3: CASSYRIQETQYF. CDR3 DNA sequence: TGTGCCAGCAGTTACCGCATACAAGAGACCCAGTACTTC.

This clonotype has a handful of counts. The chain couples TRBV3-1 to TRBJ2-1, with 13 bases aligning to TRBD2. J gave up 2 bases and V 0 bases, and 1 base lay outside the gene matches. CDR1 is LGHDT and CDR2 is YNNKEL in the germline V gene (reference sequence). The CDR3 totals 17 residues. CDR3 DNA sequence: TGTGCCAGCAGCCAAGAGGGACTAGCGGGGACCTACAATGAGCAGTTCTTC. Amino acids: CASSQEGLAGTYNEQFF.

The chain joins TRBV7-8 to TRBJ1-6; D gene uncertain. V lost 2 bases, J lost 7 bases, and 9 bases lay in between. There are 14 residues in the CDR3. CDR1 is SGHVS and CDR2 is FQNEAQ in the germline V gene. The CDR3 DNA reads TGTGCCAGCAGCTTAATGGACGGGAATTCACCCCTCCACTTT. Residues: CASSLMDGNSPLHF.

This clonotype has just a few counts. V and J are TRBV7-9 and TRBJ2-1; 7 nucleotides agree with TRBD1. V was pared by 3 bases and J by 7 bases, with 9 bases of the junction left unmatched. The CDR3 is 15 amino acids. Germline-derived CDR1 and CDR2 are SEHNR and FQNEAQ (reference sequence). The CDR3 DNA sequence: TGTGCCAGCAGCTTGGGACAGTTTCTGAGGAATGAGCAGTTCTTC. It translates to CASSLGQFLRNEQFF.

This clonotype was observed many times. This sequence joins TRBV7-9 and TRBJ2-5, with D unclear. Germline V gives CDR1 SEHNR, CDR2 FQNEAQ (reference sequence). Trimming pared 5 bases from V and 9 bases from J, leaving 13 bases between. The CDR3 is 12 residues long. DNA of the CDR3: TGTGCCAGCAGCCTCCTACCGGTATCCCAGTACTTC. It encodes CASSLLPVSQYF.

CDR3 sequence (DNA): TGCAGTGCTAGTGAGACCGGGGCCAACGTCCTGACTTTC. Amino acid sequence: CSASETGANVLTF. The chain joins TRBV20-1 to TRBJ2-6; D gene uncertain. The CDR3 is made up of 13 amino acids. Germline V lookup: CDR1 DFQATT, CDR2 SNEGSKA (reference sequence). The ends were cut back, 3 bases at V and 4 bases at J, with 7 bases in the middle.